A selection of T cell receptor beta chains follows, all from one sample in a study of cytomegalovirus exposure and HLA in healthy donors. TCRdb's table, derived via immunoSEQ multiplex PCR, lists solely in-frame clones and lacks some. This sample has 100,000 to 150,000 clones, with roughly 89% found just once. Sequenced: PBMCs. The source is a woman younger than 35 in good health and CMV-seronegative. Each CDR3 is given with its conserved first and last residue. D genes are given only for firm matches. Part of the rows lack a size; the others show once, few, many or a class for expanded clones.

>TRBV7-2|.|TRBJ1-2|.
CASSSTDRDGYTF
TGTGCCAGCAGCTCGACAGACCGGGATGGCTACACCTTC
>TRBV27|.|TRBJ2-1|TRBD1
CASSPYRTGDYNEQFF
TGTGCCAGCAGTCCATATCGGACAGGGGACTACAATGAGCAGTTCTTC
>TRBV19|.|TRBJ1-5|TRBD1
CATRVDRGRGQPQHF
TGTGCCACCAGAGTGGACAGGGGGCGCGGTCAGCCCCAGCATTTT
>TRBV10-3|.|TRBJ2-1|TRBD2
CAIRGSGNYNEQFF
TGTGCCATCAGAGGTAGCGGGAACTACAATGAGCAGTTCTTC
>TRBV19|.|TRBJ2-4|.
CASSSGHLAKNIQYF
TGTGCCAGTAGTTCGGGACACCTAGCCAAAAACATTCAGTACTTC
>TRBV9|many|TRBJ2-7|.
CASSVQEGAYEQYF
TGTGCCAGCAGCGTACAGGAGGGCGCCTACGAGCAGTACTTC
>TRBV14|.|TRBJ1-1|TRBD1
CASSHLLTGGGTEAFF
TGTGCCAGCAGCCATCTACTTACAGGGGGCGGCACTGAAGCTTTCTTT
>TRBV21-1|.|TRBJ1-1|.
CASSKEGTGSMSSNTEAFF
TGTGCCAGCAGCAAAGAAGGGACAGGGAGTATGTCGTCGAACACTGAAGCTTTCTTT
>TRBV28|.|TRBJ2-1|TRBD2
CASSVAGGPYNEQFF
TGTGCCAGCAGCGTAGCGGGAGGGCCTTACAATGAGCAGTTCTTC
>TRBV5-1|.|TRBJ2-5|TRBD2
CASSSSSSGLQETQYF
TGCGCCAGCAGCTCGAGCTCTAGCGGGCTTCAAGAGACCCAGTACTTC
>TRBV25-1|.|TRBJ2-7|TRBD1
CASSERQGSGYEQYF
TGTGCCAGCAGTGAACGACAGGGGAGCGGCTACGAGCAGTACTTC
>TRBV11-1|.|TRBJ2-2|.
CASSEGRGLFF
TGTGCCAGCAGCGAGGGCCGGGGGCTGTTTTTT
>TRBV10-3|.|TRBJ2-3|.
CAINTGTDTQYF
TGTGCCATCAATACCGGTACAGATACGCAGTATTTT
>TRBV25-1|.|TRBJ1-5|.
CASSEHSDSNQPQHF
TGTGCCAGCAGTGAACACAGTGATAGCAATCAGCCCCAGCATTTT
>TRBV27|.|TRBJ2-3|.
CASSNRVLSTDTQYF
TGTGCCAGCAGTAACAGGGTACTTAGCACAGATACGCAGTATTTT
>TRBV28|.|TRBJ1-2|TRBD1
CASSQGGEDYGYTF
TGTGCCAGCAGTCAAGGGGGCGAGGACTATGGCTACACCTTC
>TRBV5-4|.|TRBJ2-3|TRBD1
CASSARGTGSVTDTQYF
TGTGCCAGCAGCGCCAGGGGGACAGGGAGTGTTACAGATACGCAGTATTTT
>TRBV6-1|.|TRBJ2-3|TRBD1
CASSDRGGPADTQYF
TGTGCCAGCAGTGATCGAGGGGGCCCAGCAGATACGCAGTATTTT
>TRBV11-3|.|TRBJ2-7|TRBD2
CASSLEASGGYEQYF
TGTGCCAGCAGCTTAGAGGCTAGCGGGGGGTACGAGCAGTACTTC
>TRBV6-1|.|TRBJ2-3|.
CASSARRAGGTDTQYF
TGTGCCAGCAGTGCGAGGAGGGCTGGGGGCACAGATACGCAGTATTTT
>TRBV9|.|TRBJ2-1|TRBD2
CASSFGLAGGLNEQFF
TGTGCCAGCAGCTTCGGACTAGCGGGGGGGCTTAATGAGCAGTTCTTC
>TRBV9|.|TRBJ1-3|.
CASSWTGERSGNTIYF
TGTGCCAGCAGCTGGACCGGGGAACGCTCTGGAAACACCATATATTTT
>TRBV5-1|.|TRBJ2-7|TRBD1
CASSKMTGGPYEQYF
TGCGCCAGCAGTAAGATGACAGGGGGACCTTACGAGCAGTACTTC
>TRBV7-8|.|TRBJ1-1|TRBD1
CASSFRTGVKAFF
TGTGCCAGCAGCTTCCGGACAGGAGTAAAAGCTTTCTTT
>TRBV7-8|.|TRBJ2-7|.
CASSLDPRVERSYSYEQYF
TGTGCCAGCAGCTTAGACCCTCGGGTGGAGCGGAGCTACTCCTACGAGCAGTACTTC
>TRBV5-1|.|TRBJ2-5|TRBD1
CASSLGTGAETQYF
TGCGCCAGCAGCTTGGGGACAGGGGCGGAGACCCAGTACTTC
>TRBV5-6|.|TRBJ2-2|.
CASSHKNTGELFF
TGTGCCAGCAGCCACAAGAACACCGGGGAGCTGTTTTTT
>TRBV5-1|.|TRBJ2-5|TRBD2
CASSPGLAGGLLETQYF
TGCGCCAGCAGCCCCGGACTAGCGGGGGGGCTGCTAGAGACCCAGTACTTC
>TRBV6-1|once|TRBJ2-7|TRBD1
CASSERQGSLYEQYF
TGTGCCAGCAGTGAAAGACAGGGGTCCCTCTACGAGCAGTACTTC
>TRBV7-3|.|TRBJ2-2|TRBD2
CASSSPPGGTSEMNTGELFF
TGTGCCAGCAGCTCCCCCCCGGGCGGTACTAGCGAGATGAACACCGGGGAGCTGTTTTTT
>TRBV19|.|TRBJ1-3|.
CASSERAGNTIYF
TGTGCCAGTAGTGAACGGGCTGGAAACACCATATATTTT